A selection of T cell receptor beta chains follows, all from one sample in a study of CD8 T cells in ankylosing spondylitis. From the 5' RACE reads, TCRdb called clonotypes with MiXCR, one entry per CDR3 protein. The sample holds 200,000 to 250,000 distinct CDR3 sequences, around 25% seen once. Material: blood, either unsorted or a sorted T cell fraction (not recorded which). The receptors stem from a male donor with ankylosing spondylitis or in good health (not recorded which). Both conserved end residues are part of each CDR3. Fields, in order: CDR3 length, D gene, J gene, V gene, clone size, CDR3 DNA, CDR3 protein. The D gene is left open where the match is weak. The size of a clone is reported for some rows only, either as once, few or many, or as a class for expanded clones.

length: 16
D: .
J: TRBJ1-5
V: TRBV12-3/TRBV12-4
size: few
DNA: TGTGCCAGCAGTTTAGCGCTAATAAGCGGCAATCAGCCCCAGCATTTT
CDR3: CASSLALISGNQPQHF

length: 16
D: TRBD1
J: TRBJ1-2
V: TRBV10-3
size: many
DNA: TGTGCCATCAGAGGGACAGGGACTAATCGGGCCTATGGCTACACCTTC
CDR3: CAIRGTGTNRAYGYTF

length: 16
D: .
J: TRBJ2-7
V: TRBV7-2
size: .
DNA: TGTGCCAGCAGCCTCCCCGGGAGAAATGGATCCTACGAGCAGTACTTC
CDR3: CASSLPGRNGSYEQYF

length: 14
D: .
J: TRBJ2-5
V: TRBV5-1
size: many
DNA: TGCGCCAGCAGCCCGGGGGGCTTCCGAGAGACCCAGTACTTC
CDR3: CASSPGGFRETQYF

length: 13
D: TRBD1
J: TRBJ1-5
V: TRBV29-1
size: many
DNA: TGCAGCGTTGACTCGGGGACAGGGCAGCCCCAGCATTTT
CDR3: CSVDSGTGQPQHF

length: 11
D: .
J: TRBJ1-2
V: TRBV29-1
size: many
DNA: TGCAGCGTTGACGGCACGTCGGCTCGCACCTTC
CDR3: CSVDGTSARTF

length: 15
D: .
J: TRBJ2-1
V: TRBV5-4
size: .
DNA: TGTGCCAGCAGCACGCCGGGACTCTCCTACAATGAGCAGTTCTTC
CDR3: CASSTPGLSYNEQFF

length: 13
D: TRBD1
J: TRBJ2-7
V: TRBV6-1
size: many
DNA: TGTGCCAGCCGACAGGGACAGACCTACGAGCAGTACTTC
CDR3: CASRQGQTYEQYF

length: 14
D: .
J: TRBJ2-5
V: TRBV29-1
size: many
DNA: TGCAGCGTTGAAGCGAGGGGGTGGGAAGAGACCCAGTACTTC
CDR3: CSVEARGWEETQYF

length: 15
D: .
J: TRBJ2-7
V: TRBV6-1
size: many
DNA: TGTGCCAGCAGGGACGCACTCGAAGGTTCCTACGAGCAGTACTTC
CDR3: CASRDALEGSYEQYF

length: 12
D: .
J: TRBJ1-2
V: TRBV20-1
size: few
DNA: TGCAGTGCTAGGTGGAGATCCTATGGCTACACCTTC
CDR3: CSARWRSYGYTF

length: 12
D: .
J: TRBJ2-2
V: TRBV7-8
size: many
DNA: TGTGCCAGCAGCCCGCTAACCGGGGAGCTGTTTTTT
CDR3: CASSPLTGELFF

length: 13
D: .
J: TRBJ1-1
V: TRBV12-3/TRBV12-4
size: once
DNA: TGTGCCAGCAGTCCTTACCTGGGCACTGAAGCTTTCTTT
CDR3: CASSPYLGTEAFF

length: 14
D: .
J: TRBJ2-5
V: TRBV5-1
size: .
DNA: TGCGCCAGCAGCTTAGGCGGGAACGTCGAGACCCAGTACTTC
CDR3: CASSLGGNVETQYF

length: 12
D: .
J: TRBJ2-7
V: TRBV6-5
size: many
DNA: TGTGCCAGCATTGGGAACTCCTACGAGCAGTACTTC
CDR3: CASIGNSYEQYF

length: 15
D: TRBD1
J: TRBJ2-5
V: TRBV5-1
size: many
DNA: TGCGCCAGCAGATCACCGGGACAGGGGAAAGAGACCCAGTACTTC
CDR3: CASRSPGQGKETQYF

length: 16
D: TRBD2
J: TRBJ2-5
V: TRBV11-2
size: .
DNA: TGTGCCAGCAGCTTACTCGTAGCGGGAGGTGCGGAGACCCAGTACTTC
CDR3: CASSLLVAGGAETQYF

length: 14
D: TRBD2
J: TRBJ2-1
V: TRBV10-3
size: many
DNA: TGTGCCATAGCCGGGACTAGCGGGAGCTATGAGCAGTTCTTC
CDR3: CAIAGTSGSYEQFF

length: 15
D: .
J: TRBJ1-6
V: TRBV25-1
size: many
DNA: TGTGCCAGCAGGATGCCGGGACTCCCTAATTCACCCCTCCACTTT
CDR3: CASRMPGLPNSPLHF

length: 19
D: .
J: TRBJ2-1
V: TRBV7-3
size: many
DNA: TGTGCCAGCAGCTCTAGGGCGGGACAGCCCTCCCCTTCGGGCAATGAGCAGTTCTTC
CDR3: CASSSRAGQPSPSGNEQFF

length: 16
D: TRBD2
J: TRBJ2-2
V: TRBV7-8
size: .
DNA: TGTGCCAGCAGCTTCAGGACTAGCGCGAACACCGGGGAGCTGTTTTTT
CDR3: CASSFRTSANTGELFF

length: 17
D: TRBD2
J: TRBJ2-1
V: TRBV5-1
size: many
DNA: TGCGCCAGCAGCCGGGGGGGTAGCGGCTCTTCCTACAATGAGCAGTTCTTC
CDR3: CASSRGGSGSSYNEQFF

length: 16
D: TRBD2
J: TRBJ2-7
V: TRBV6-2/TRBV6-3
size: .
DNA: TGTGCCAGCAGCCTCGTTGGTAGCGGGAGCGCCGGGGAGCAGTACTTC
CDR3: CASSLVGSGSAGEQYF

length: 13
D: .
J: TRBJ1-2
V: TRBV29-1
size: many
DNA: TGCAGCGTGCGGGATCCCGGGCCATATGGCTACACCTTC
CDR3: CSVRDPGPYGYTF

length: 14
D: .
J: TRBJ2-7
V: TRBV5-1
size: .
DNA: TGCGCCAGCAGCCCAGGACAGCCGTCCTACGAGCAGTACTTC
CDR3: CASSPGQPSYEQYF

length: 16
D: .
J: TRBJ2-1
V: TRBV12-3/TRBV12-4
size: many
DNA: TGTGCCAGCAGGGTTGGAAGACTCGCTCCCTACAATGAGCAGTTCTTC
CDR3: CASRVGRLAPYNEQFF

length: 11
D: .
J: TRBJ2-7
V: TRBV12-3/TRBV12-4
size: many
DNA: TGTGCCAGCGCGGGGCTCTACGAGCAGTACTTC
CDR3: CASAGLYEQYF

length: 13
D: TRBD2
J: TRBJ2-7
V: TRBV20-1
size: many
DNA: TGCAGTGGCCGGGGGCGGGAGGAAAAAAAACAGTACTTC
CDR3: CSGRGREEKKQYF

length: 15
D: TRBD2
J: TRBJ2-1
V: TRBV20-1
size: few
DNA: TGCAGTGCTAGAGATCGGGACTACCCCTACAATGAGCAGTTCTTC
CDR3: CSARDRDYPYNEQFF

length: 15
D: TRBD1
J: TRBJ1-2
V: TRBV12-3/TRBV12-4
size: .
DNA: TGTGCCAGCAGTCCTGGGACAGGTAGTCGGTATGGCTACACCTTC
CDR3: CASSPGTGSRYGYTF

length: 14
D: .
J: TRBJ2-3
V: TRBV11-3
size: .
DNA: TGTGCCAGCAGCCTGAACGGGGGCGGGAATACGCAGTATTTT
CDR3: CASSLNGGGNTQYF

length: 13
D: .
J: TRBJ2-7
V: TRBV10-1
size: many
DNA: TGCGCCAGCAGCGCTTCGACCTCGTACGAGCAGTACTTC
CDR3: CASSASTSYEQYF

length: 15
D: TRBD1
J: TRBJ1-1
V: TRBV20-1
size: .
DNA: TGCAGTGCTAGAGATCTGGGACAGGGGAAGGTTGAAGCTTTCTTT
CDR3: CSARDLGQGKVEAFF